One sample yielded the 7 T cell receptor beta chains listed below, sequenced in a study of shared clonotypes between healthy human individuals. Naive CD8 cells lacked CD45RO and underwent positive selection for CCR7, leaving out terminally differentiated effector memory CD45RA+ cells. Profiled with immunoSEQ multiplex PCR; TCRdb holds only in-frame clones, not every one. The repertoire holds about 800,000 clones, with approximately 96% as singletons. The sample was naive CD8+ T cells sorted from blood. These receptors all stem from a man under 40 in good health.

V and J are TRBV4-1 and TRBJ1-1; no firm D call. The germline CDR1 and CDR2 sequences are MGHRA and YSYEKL. V lost 3 bases to trimming and J lost 3 bases, with 11 bases between them. CDR3 length: 14 residues. The CDR3 is CASSQVRKYTEAFF. The CDR3 DNA reads as TGCGCCAGCAGCCAGGTACGAAAGTACACTGAAGCTTTCTTT.

This sequence joins TRBV28 and TRBJ1-5, with no clear D. This CDR3 comprises 15 residues. With 7 bases removed from V and 8 bases from J, the gap between germline ends came to 21 bases. Germline CDR1 MDHEN, CDR2 SYDVKM. CDR3 DNA: TGTGCCAGCACCTCGGGAAGGGCGCTGGTCGAGCCCCAGCATTTT. Translation gives CASTSGRALVEPQHF.

The rearrangement joins TRBV7-9 to TRBJ2-2, with D possibly matching TRBD2 (6 bases). This CDR3 comprises 15 residues. CDR1 and CDR2 (germline): SEHNR, FQNEAQ (reference sequence). Trimming removed 3 bases at V and 5 bases at J, with 13 bases between. CDR3 region: CASSLGGPRTGELFF. As DNA, the CDR3 is TGTGCCAGCAGCTTGGGGGGACCCAGGACCGGGGAGCTGTTTTTT.

The chain employs TRBV7-9 and TRBJ2-7; 10 nucleotides align to TRBD1. This CDR3 spans 14 amino acids. J was trimmed by 5 bases and V by 5 bases; bases with no gene match: 6. Germline CDR1 and CDR2: SEHNR and FQNEAQ (reference sequence). CDR3 sequence (DNA): TGTGCCAGCAGCCCCGGGGACAGGGGTAACGAGCAGTACTTC. Translated, it gives CASSPGDRGNEQYF.

V usage is TRBV7-9 and J usage is TRBJ2-3; 7 nucleotides line up with TRBD1. CDR1 is SEHNR and CDR2 is FQNEAQ in the germline V gene (reference sequence). The CDR3 totals 14 residues. The ends lost 5 bases at V and 4 bases at J; junction bases unmatched: 6. The CDR3 protein is CASSPTDRADTQYF. The CDR3 DNA reads as TGTGCCAGCAGCCCGACCGACAGGGCAGATACGCAGTATTTT.

The chain employs TRBV7-8 and TRBJ2-1; D is uncertain. CDR1 SGHVS and CDR2 FQNEAQ come from the germline V gene. The CDR3 extends over 17 amino acids. Deletions cut 1 base from V and 0 bases from J, with 13 bases between. The chain's CDR3 is CASSLDRSGSSYNEQFF. The CDR3 bases are TGTGCCAGCAGCTTAGACCGATCGGGCTCCTCCTACAATGAGCAGTTCTTC.

The chain joins TRBV7-3 to TRBJ2-6; D call uncertain. This CDR3 has 16 residues. Germline values: CDR1 SGHTA, CDR2 FQGTGA. V dropped 5 bases and J dropped 0 bases, with 11 bases sitting between them. Here the CDR3 reads CASSRPGGSGANVLTF. The CDR3 nucleotides are TGTGCCAGCAGCCGACCCGGTGGCTCTGGGGCCAACGTCCTGACTTTC.